What follows describes a single T cell receptor (beta chain). The data were obtained in a study of long-term antiretroviral therapy in people with HIV. The United States was where all participants with HIV were treated. The libraries were made with immunoSEQ v3.0 at survey level. The assay was immunoSEQ multiplex PCR, and TCRdb's table has in-frame clones only and misses some. The profile shows tens of thousands of clones, nearly 95% of them singletons. In germline, CDR1 is MNHEY, CDR2 SVGAGI. This CDR3 has 14 amino acids. V lost 0 bases to trimming and J lost 1 base, with 6 bases between them. The sample in question was unsorted PBMCs, obtained roughly 6.3 years after starting antiretroviral therapy. The chain has TRBV6-5 and TRBJ1-1; D is possibly TRBD1 (5 bases). This sequence was found in a woman in her thirties or forties with HIV. In nucleotides, the CDR3 is TGTGCCAGCAGTTACTCCGGGACGAACACTGAAGCTTTCTTT. It translates to CASSYSGTNTEAFF.